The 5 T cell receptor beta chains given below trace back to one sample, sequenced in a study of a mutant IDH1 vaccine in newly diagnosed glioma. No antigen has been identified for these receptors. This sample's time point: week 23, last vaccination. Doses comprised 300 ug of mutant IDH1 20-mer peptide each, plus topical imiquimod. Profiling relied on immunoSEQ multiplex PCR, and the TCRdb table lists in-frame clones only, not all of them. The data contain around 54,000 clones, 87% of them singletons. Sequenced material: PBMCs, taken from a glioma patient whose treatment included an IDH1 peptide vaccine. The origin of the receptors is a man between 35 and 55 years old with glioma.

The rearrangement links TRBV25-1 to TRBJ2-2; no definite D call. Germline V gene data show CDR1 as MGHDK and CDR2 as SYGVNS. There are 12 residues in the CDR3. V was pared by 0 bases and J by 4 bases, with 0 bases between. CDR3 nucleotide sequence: TGTGCCAGCAGTGAATACACCGGGGAGCTGTTTTTT. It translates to CASSEYTGELFF.

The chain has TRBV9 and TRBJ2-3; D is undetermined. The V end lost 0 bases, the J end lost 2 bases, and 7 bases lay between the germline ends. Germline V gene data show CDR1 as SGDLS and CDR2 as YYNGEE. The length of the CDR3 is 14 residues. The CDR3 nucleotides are TGTGCCAGCAGCGTAGTAGGGAACACAGATACGCAGTATTTT. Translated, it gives CASSVVGNTDTQYF.

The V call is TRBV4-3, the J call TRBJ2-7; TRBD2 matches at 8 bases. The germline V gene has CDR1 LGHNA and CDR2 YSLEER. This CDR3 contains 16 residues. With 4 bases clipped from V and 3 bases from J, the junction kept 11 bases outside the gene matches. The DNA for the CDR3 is TGCGCCAGCAGCCCAACGAGCGGGGGTGGGGGCTACGAGCAGTACTTC. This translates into CASSPTSGGGGYEQYF.

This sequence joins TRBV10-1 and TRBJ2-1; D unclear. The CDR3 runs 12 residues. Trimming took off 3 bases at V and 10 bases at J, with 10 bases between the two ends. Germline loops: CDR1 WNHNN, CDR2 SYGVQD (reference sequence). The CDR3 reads CASSDSPEEQFF. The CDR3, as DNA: TGCGCCAGCAGTGACAGCCCTGAAGAGCAGTTCTTC.

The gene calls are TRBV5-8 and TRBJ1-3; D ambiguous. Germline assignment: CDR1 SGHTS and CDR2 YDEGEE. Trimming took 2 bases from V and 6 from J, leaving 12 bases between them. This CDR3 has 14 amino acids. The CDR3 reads CASSFSGLENTIYF. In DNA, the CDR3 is TGTGCCAGCAGCTTTTCAGGCTTGGAAAACACCATATATTTT. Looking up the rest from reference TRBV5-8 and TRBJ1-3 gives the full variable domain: EAGVTQSPTHLIKTRGQQATLRCSPISGHTSVYWYQQALGLGLQFLLWYDEGEERNRGNFPPRFSGRQFPNYSSELNVNALELEDSALYLCASSFSGLENTIYFGEGSWLTVV.